Shown below are 32 T cell receptor beta chains from a single sample sequenced in a study of PD-1 blockade in classical Hodgkin lymphoma (dated by TCRdb to 2019 to 2021). This specimen's time point label, per the study, means: cycle 1 day 1 (C1D1), immediately before nivolumab initiation. Every trial patient had relapsed following autologous stem cell transplantation, and prior brentuximab vedotin exposure was what differed among cohorts A, B and C. Library preparation used the immunoSEQ multiplex PCR assay. TCRdb stores this immuneACCESS table with in-frame sequences only. Part of the clones is absent; in the studies checked, under half of the shortfall reflects unresolved V genes, and no reason is known for the rest. This sample has almost 100,000 clones in its table, and just under 95% of those were observed once. The top ten hold roughly 2.8% of the sample. The source material was peripheral blood mononuclear cells (PBMCs), sampled at baseline. The receptors shown here come from a human donor with classical Hodgkin lymphoma.

The chain combines TRBV7-9 with TRBJ1-1; 7 bases are a match to TRBD1. V shed 6 bases and J 2 bases; nucleotides not matched to a gene: 9. This CDR3 region has 15 residues. Germline CDR1 SEHNR, CDR2 FQNEAQ (reference sequence). CDR3 coding DNA: TGTGCCAGCAGACGTGAGGGGACAGCTAACACTGAAGCTTTCTTT. Translation: CASRREGTANTEAFF.

The chain couples TRBV5-1 to TRBJ2-3; 7 nucleotides align to TRBD2. CDR3 size: 14 residues. Trimming removed 2 bases from V and 5 bases from J; junction bases left unmatched: 5. CDR1 SGHRS and CDR2 YFSETQ come from the germline V gene. DNA of the CDR3: TGCGCCAGCAGCTTTGCGGGAGCGGGAGATACGCAGTATTTT. The encoded protein is CASSFAGAGDTQYF.

As DNA, the CDR3 is TGTGCCAGCAGACCGGGACAGGGTTACTCTGGGGCCAACGTCCTGACTTTC. Protein product: CASRPGQGYSGANVLTF. The rearrangement uses TRBV27 and TRBJ2-6, with 9 nucleotides matching TRBD1. Trimming at V came to 6 bases and at J to 0 bases, leaving 6 bases not matched to a gene. The germline V gene has CDR1 MNHEY and CDR2 SMNVEV (reference sequence). The CDR3 has 17 amino acids.

J is TRBJ1-2 and V is TRBV4-1; D remains ambiguous. Germline V gene lookup returns CDR1 MGHRA and CDR2 YSYEKL. V was cut by 0 bases and J by 4 bases, with 21 bases left in between. The CDR3 has 18 amino acids. The CDR3 here is CASSQDLGSLDYAYGYTF. CDR3 bases: TGCGCCAGCAGCCAAGATTTGGGCAGCCTGGACTATGCCTATGGCTACACCTTC.

V gene TRBV6-1 combines with J gene TRBJ2-3; D is unclear. The ends were cut back, 5 bases at V and 0 bases at J, with 12 bases in the middle. Looked up from germline, CDR1 is MNHNS and CDR2 is SASEGT. The CDR3 consists of 15 residues. This CDR3 reads CASSNQALSTDTQYF. For the CDR3, the DNA is TGTGCCAGCAGTAACCAAGCCCTTAGCACAGATACGCAGTATTTT.

This chain links TRBV7-8 with TRBJ1-1, with 8 bases aligning to TRBD1. From germline, CDR1 is SGHVS and CDR2 FQNEAQ. CDR3 length: 14 amino acids. V was clipped by 4 bases and J by 4 bases; unmatched bases: 5. CDR3 in DNA: TGTGCCAGCAGCTGGACAGGGCGTCTCACTGAAGCTTTCTTT. Protein product: CASSWTGRLTEAFF. Full variable domain (missing parts from reference TRBV7-8 and TRBJ1-1): GAGVSQSPRYKVAKRGQDVALRCDPISGHVSLFWYQQALGQGPEFLTYFQNEAQLDKSGLPSDRFFAERPEGSVSTLKIQRTQQEDSAVYLCASSWTGRLTEAFFGQGTRLTVV.

The chain links TRBV7-9 to TRBJ1-1, with a tentative D call TRBD1 (5 bases). The CDR3 is made up of 15 amino acids. The ends were cut back, 5 bases at V and 1 base at J, with 14 bases in the middle. CDR1 and CDR2 (germline): SEHNR, FQNEAQ (reference sequence). CDR3 coding DNA: TGTGCCAGCAGCCCGGGGCGGGGTCGGAACACTGAAGCTTTCTTT. It codes for CASSPGRGRNTEAFF.

This rearrangement joins TRBV5-8 to TRBJ2-1, with 9 bases matching TRBD1. The germline V gene encodes CDR1 SGHTS and CDR2 YDEGEE. The ends lost 3 bases at V and 4 bases at J; junction bases unmatched: 5. The CDR3 loop spans 15 amino acids. In nucleotides, the CDR3 is TGTGCCAGCAGCTGGGGACAGGGCTCGTACAATGAGCAGTTCTTC. Protein product: CASSWGQGSYNEQFF.

The J gene is TRBJ2-3, the V gene TRBV9; D is unclear. Germline CDR1 SGDLS, CDR2 YYNGEE. Trimming pared 0 bases from V and 0 bases from J, leaving 8 bases between. The CDR3 covers 15 residues. CDR3: CASSVGQTSTDTQYF. The CDR3 nucleotides read TGTGCCAGCAGCGTAGGCCAAACTAGCACAGATACGCAGTATTTT.

The CDR3 loop reads CASSLVGRDTGELFF. For the CDR3, the DNA is TGTGCCAGCAGTTTGGTCGGCCGCGACACCGGGGAGCTGTTTTTT. This chain uses TRBV27 with TRBJ2-2; D is undetermined. Germline V gene data show CDR1 as MNHEY and CDR2 as SMNVEV (reference sequence). V was shortened by 3 bases and J by 3 bases, with 11 bases between the two germline ends. CDR3 length: 15 residues.

The chain combines TRBV6-1 with TRBJ1-2, with D tentatively TRBD1 (6 bases). The CDR3 is 16 residues long. Trimming shortened V by 0 bases and J by 5 bases, and 16 bases separated the two germline ends. Germline V gene data show CDR1 as MNHNS and CDR2 as SASEGT. The CDR3 nucleotides read TGTGCCAGCAGTGAAGCGTTTGCGGGGGCCGGGTATGGCTACACCTTC. As protein: CASSEAFAGAGYGYTF.

This clone was detected only a few times. J is TRBJ1-1 and V is TRBV6-5; D is unclear. The CDR3 is 11 amino acids. The V end was cut by 8 bases, the J end by 5 bases, with 9 bases between. In germline, CDR1 is MNHEY, CDR2 SVGAGI. The CDR3 DNA reads TGTGCCAGCTGGAGGGCGACTGAAGCTTTCTTT. Protein product: CASWRATEAFF.

The chain links TRBV7-9 to TRBJ1-4; D is uncertain. The CDR3 has 17 residues. Germline assignment: CDR1 SEHNR and CDR2 FQNEAQ (reference sequence). Deletions cut 3 bases from V and 6 bases from J, with 20 bases between. The CDR3: CASSFRTAGQEDEKLFF. CDR3 coding DNA: TGTGCCAGCAGCTTCCGGACGGCCGGGCAAGAAGATGAAAAACTGTTTTTT.

This rearrangement joins TRBV2 to TRBJ2-5; tentatively, D is TRBD1 or TRBD2 (5 bases each). V lost 5 bases and J 1 base, leaving 14 bases between the germline ends. The length of the CDR3 is 15 residues. The germline gives CDR1 SNHLY, CDR2 FYNNEI. Here the CDR3 DNA reads TGTGCCAGCAGTAAAGGGACCACCCCCCAAGAGACCCAGTACTTC. Translated, it gives CASSKGTTPQETQYF.

The chain has TRBV27 and TRBJ2-7, with a weak D call TRBD2 (5 bases). The germline gives CDR1 MNHEY, CDR2 SMNVEV (reference sequence). The CDR3 sequence is 13 residues long. The V end lost 7 bases, the J end lost 2 bases, and 12 bases lay between the germline ends. This chain's CDR3 is CASTPRDTYEQYF. The CDR3, as DNA: TGTGCCAGCACCCCTCGGGATACCTACGAGCAGTACTTC.

This chain connects TRBV25-1 to TRBJ1-2; possible D gene TRBD1, 6 bases. Trimming removed 6 bases at V and 6 bases at J, with 14 bases between. The CDR3 sequence is 13 residues long. CDR1 is MGHDK, CDR2 SYGVNS, per germline. The DNA of the CDR3 is TGTGCCAGCAGCCAACAGGGCTCCGATGGCTACACCTTC. Translating gives CASSQQGSDGYTF.

The rearrangement uses TRBV11-2 and TRBJ2-3, with D possibly matching TRBD1 (5 bases). From germline, CDR1 is SGHAT and CDR2 FQNNGV. V dropped 3 bases and J dropped 3 bases, with 13 bases sitting between them. The CDR3 is 15 residues long. The chain's CDR3 is CASSFVQGRTDTQYF. CDR3 in DNA: TGTGCCAGCAGCTTTGTTCAGGGAAGGACAGATACGCAGTATTTT.

CDR3 sequence: CASSPLPTSGTFTDTQYF. The CDR3 nucleotides are TGTGCCAGCTCACCCCTTCCGACTAGCGGGACGTTCACAGATACGCAGTATTTT. This chain links TRBV18 with TRBJ2-3, with 11 bases aligning to TRBD2. The CDR3 spans 18 residues. V lost 3 bases, J lost 2 bases, and 10 bases stayed unmatched. CDR1 is KGHSH, CDR2 LQKENI, per germline. The full variable domain, in which reference TRBV18 and TRBJ2-3 provide the parts outside the CDR3, is NAGVMQNPRHLVRRRGQEARLRCSPMKGHSHVYWYRQLPEEGLKFMVYLQKENIIDESGMPKERFSAEFPKEGPSILRIQQVVRGDSAAYFCASSPLPTSGTFTDTQYFGPGTRLTVL.

V usage is TRBV4-1 and J usage is TRBJ2-7; D gene ambiguous. CDR1 and CDR2 from the germline V gene are MGHRA and YSYEKL. The V gene lost 2 bases and the J gene lost 6 bases, with 14 bases spanning the gap. The CDR3 covers 14 residues. CDR3 in amino acids: CASSQPGGFGEQYF. The CDR3 DNA is TGCGCCAGCAGCCAACCGGGCGGTTTCGGCGAGCAGTACTTC.

A few counts support this clone. The chain has TRBV21-1 and TRBJ1-2; the table's D call, TRBD1, was not checked against the DNA. TRBV21-1 is labeled a pseudogene. The CDR3 extends over 18 amino acids. CDR3 coding DNA: TGTGCCAGCAGCAAAGGAAAGCTAAAGCCGGACAGGGGGGATGGCTACACCTTC. Residues: CASSKGKLKPDRGDGYTF.

The chain joins TRBV7-9 to TRBJ2-5, with D hard to call. This CDR3 region has 14 residues. V shed 2 bases and J shed 2 bases, with 9 bases lying between them. Germline V lookup: CDR1 SEHNR, CDR2 FQNEAQ (reference sequence). The CDR3 region has the DNA TGTGCCAGCAGCTTATATGTCCGTCAAGAGACCCAGTACTTC. It translates to CASSLYVRQETQYF. The full variable domain, rest sourced from reference TRBV7-9 and TRBJ2-5, is DTGVSQNPRHKITKRGQNVTFRCDPISEHNRLYWYRQTLGQGPEFLTYFQNEAQLEKSRLLSDRFSAERPKGSFSTLEIQRTEQGDSAMYLCASSLYVRQETQYFGPGTRLLVL.

The chain links TRBV11-3 to TRBJ1-1; weak D call: TRBD1 (6 bases). Germline CDR1 is SGHNT and CDR2 is YENEEA. The germline V and J ends were trimmed by 4 bases and 2 bases, with 11 bases remaining between them. CDR3 size: 14 residues. The CDR3: CASSSRGQNTEAFF. The CDR3 DNA reads TGTGCCAGCAGCTCCCGGGGACAAAACACTGAAGCTTTCTTT.

V gene TRBV6-5 combines with J gene TRBJ2-5; 10 bases are shared with TRBD1. Germline CDR1 is MNHEY and CDR2 is SVGAGI. V dropped 2 bases and J dropped 4; count of bases not matched to a gene: 7. The CDR3 contains 16 residues. This chain's CDR3 is CASSYMGTGVGETQYF. The DNA of the CDR3 is TGTGCCAGCAGTTACATGGGGACAGGGGTAGGAGAGACCCAGTACTTC.

This chain links TRBV27 with TRBJ2-1; 8 bases align to TRBD1. J gave up 4 bases and V 1 base, and 3 bases lay outside the gene matches. This CDR3 has 15 residues. In germline, CDR1 is MNHEY, CDR2 SMNVEV (reference sequence). The CDR3 DNA is TGTGCCAGCAGTTTATTGGGACAGGCATACAATGAGCAGTTCTTC. It encodes CASSLLGQAYNEQFF.

This rearrangement joins TRBV14 to TRBJ2-3; D gene ambiguous. Germline loops: CDR1 SGHDN, CDR2 FVKESK. V was clipped by 0 bases and J by 4 bases, with 5 bases between them. The CDR3 has 13 amino acids. Here the CDR3 reads CASSQEWADTQYF. The CDR3 DNA reads as TGTGCCAGCAGCCAAGAGTGGGCAGATACGCAGTATTTT.

The chain is built from TRBV27 and TRBJ2-3; 9 nucleotides agree with TRBD2. The CDR3 totals 16 residues. Losses at the gene ends were 6 bases for V and 4 bases for J; bases not matched to a gene: 11. The V gene's germline CDR1 is MNHEY and CDR2 SMNVEV (reference sequence). DNA of the CDR3: TGTGCCAGCAGCAAGATAGCGGGAGCGCTTCCAGATACGCAGTATTTT. It translates to CASSKIAGALPDTQYF.

This clone is a singleton in its sample. The chain is built from TRBV5-1 and TRBJ2-7, with 12 bases that match TRBD1. Germline loops: CDR1 SGHRS, CDR2 YFSETQ. V lost 5 bases, J lost 6 bases, and 6 bases stayed unmatched. This CDR3 has 14 amino acids. The CDR3 DNA reads as TGCGCCAGCAGAGAAGGGACAGGGGGCTTCGAGCAGTACTTC. Translating it yields CASREGTGGFEQYF.

The rearrangement uses TRBV7-6 and TRBJ2-5; D uncertain. The V end was cut by 2 bases, the J end by 7 bases, with 11 bases between. This CDR3 is built from 13 residues. CDR1 SGHVS and CDR2 FNYEAQ come from the germline V gene. The CDR3 region is CASSLSAGSTQYF. DNA of the CDR3: TGTGCCAGCAGCTTATCGGCAGGTTCGACCCAGTACTTC.

The rearrangement uses TRBV28 and TRBJ1-4; 7 bases line up with TRBD1. Trimming took 5 bases from V and 4 from J; bases not matched to a gene: 7. CDR3 length: 15 residues. CDR1 MDHEN and CDR2 SYDVKM come from the germline V gene. CDR3 in amino acids: CASSAWGQYNEKLFF. In DNA form, the CDR3 reads TGTGCCAGCAGTGCCTGGGGACAGTATAATGAAAAACTGTTTTTT.

This CDR3 is CASSLGTDTGELFF. The CDR3 bases are TGCGCCAGCAGCTTGGGGACGGACACCGGGGAGCTGTTTTTT. This chain uses TRBV5-1 with TRBJ2-2, with D unresolved. CDR1 SGHRS and CDR2 YFSETQ come from the germline V gene. There are 14 residues in the CDR3. V lost 0 bases, J lost 3 bases, and 6 bases lay in between.

The V call is TRBV28, the J call TRBJ2-3; the D call may be TRBD1 or TRBD2 (5 bases each). The germline gives CDR1 MDHEN, CDR2 SYDVKM. The CDR3 extends over 15 amino acids. Trimming stripped 5 bases from V and 2 bases from J, with 14 bases between. In nucleotides, the CDR3 is TGTGCCAGCAGTCAGGGACCATACATCACAGATACGCAGTATTTT. Translating it yields CASSQGPYITDTQYF.

The CDR3 region has the DNA TGTGCCTGGACCGAAGGGTCCGGGCACGAGCAGTACTTC. Amino acids: CAWTEGSGHEQYF. V usage is TRBV30 and J usage is TRBJ2-7; D is unresolved. Germline CDR1 reads GTSNPN; CDR2 reads SVGIG (reference sequence). Trimming shortened V by 4 bases and J by 5 bases, and 15 bases separated the two germline ends. This CDR3 region has 13 residues.